A single sample gave rise to the 28 T cell receptor beta chains below, sequenced in a study of OX40 agonist ivuxolimab in advanced cancers. The data were produced by immunoSEQ multiplex PCR, yet TCRdb's version contains in-frame clones alone and is incomplete. This sample has around 77,000 clones, with about 85% found just once. This specimen consisted of CD4+ or CD8+ T cells sorted from blood, obtained in a trial of the OX40 agonist ivuxolimab. The receptors here all came from an adult with an advanced solid tumor such as melanoma, head and neck, liver or kidney cancer.

The chain has TRBV7-9 and TRBJ1-1; perhaps TRBD1 as D (6 bases). CDR1 is SEHNR and CDR2 is FQNEAQ in the germline V gene (reference sequence). With 1 base removed from V and 6 bases from J, the gap between germline ends came to 12 bases. The CDR3 totals 14 residues. The CDR3 DNA reads TGTGCCAGCAGCTTAGGTCAGGGGAAGCCTGAAGCTTTCTTT. This encodes CASSLGQGKPEAFF. Drawing the rest from reference TRBV7-9 and TRBJ1-1, the complete variable domain is DTGVSQNPRHKITKRGQNVTFRCDPISEHNRLYWYRQTLGQGPEFLTYFQNEAQLEKSRLLSDRFSAERPKGSFSTLEIQRTEQGDSAMYLCASSLGQGKPEAFFGQGTRLTVV.

The chain uses TRBV19 and TRBJ2-3, with TRBD2 matching over 10 bases. This CDR3 comprises 18 residues. J gave up 2 bases and V 6 bases, and 14 bases lay outside the gene matches. Looked up from germline, CDR1 is LNHDA and CDR2 is SQIVND (reference sequence). DNA for the CDR3: TGTGCCAGTAGCTTCCATCTGGTAGCGGGGGGCAACACAGATACGCAGTATTTT. Its protein product is CASSFHLVAGGNTDTQYF.

This clone was detected once. The chain uses TRBV11-1 and TRBJ1-6, with 10 bases that match TRBD1. The CDR3 length is 16 residues. The V gene end was trimmed by 2 bases and the J gene end by 10 bases; junction bases not matched to a gene: 8. Germline V gives CDR1 SGHAT, CDR2 FQDESV (reference sequence). Here the CDR3 reads CASSLTTGTGDSPLHF. Here the CDR3 DNA reads TGTGCCAGCAGCTTAACCACCGGGACAGGGGACTCACCCCTCCACTTT.

The chain couples TRBV2 to TRBJ1-5, with D unresolved. Germline CDR1 SNHLY, CDR2 FYNNEI. Trimming shortened V by 7 bases and J by 0 bases, and 10 bases separated the two germline ends. This CDR3 is built from 14 residues. In nucleotides, the CDR3 is TGTGCCAGCACTGAGTCTCATAGCAATCAGCCCCAGCATTTT. This encodes CASTESHSNQPQHF.

A remark on this clone: Distinct nucleotide sequences in the sample also encode this CDR3. J is TRBJ2-5 and V is TRBV27; D unclear. CDR1 is MNHEY and CDR2 is SMNVEV in the germline V gene (reference sequence). The CDR3 runs 11 residues. V gave up 6 bases and J gave up 2 bases, with 4 bases separating them. As DNA, the CDR3 is TGTGCCAGCAGGGGGCAAGAGACCCAGTACTTC. Translating gives CASRGQETQYF.

The V and J genes are TRBV6-5 and TRBJ1-5, with no clear D. CDR3 size: 15 residues. V dropped 0 bases and J dropped 3 bases, with 9 bases sitting between them. CDR1 is MNHEY and CDR2 is SVGAGI in the germline V gene. The CDR3 is CASSYSAGDNQPQHF. CDR3 DNA sequence: TGTGCCAGCAGTTACTCGGCCGGGGACAATCAGCCCCAGCATTTT.

This sequence joins TRBV2 and TRBJ2-7; D tentatively reads TRBD1 or TRBD2 (5 bases each). The ends were cut back, 7 bases at V and 0 bases at J, with 13 bases in the middle. From germline, CDR1 is SNHLY and CDR2 FYNNEI. The CDR3 contains 14 residues. The CDR3 DNA reads TGTGCCAGCAAAGGGACGGCTAGCTCCTACGAGCAGTACTTC. Translated, it gives CASKGTASSYEQYF.

Note on this clone: A read error may be the cause here, since a much bigger clone is one base away. The V and J genes are TRBV29-1 and TRBJ1-1; TRBD1 might be the D (6 bases). This CDR3 is 12 amino acids long. V lost 4 bases and J 5 bases, leaving 11 bases between the germline ends. CDR1 and CDR2 (germline): SQVTM, ANQGSEA. The CDR3 DNA is TGCAGCGTTGTGACAGGAGGGACTGAAGCTTTCTTT. This encodes CSVVTGGTEAFF.

The chain joins TRBV6-5 to TRBJ2-7; 10 bases align to TRBD2. V lost 4 bases and J lost 2; bases outside the gene matches: 5. Germline CDR1 MNHEY, CDR2 SVGAGI. The CDR3 sequence is 15 residues long. The CDR3 DNA reads TGTGCCAGCAGTTCTTGGACTAGCGGCACCTACGAGCAGTACTTC. Its translation is CASSSWTSGTYEQYF.

The genes are TRBV7-2 and TRBJ1-1; 7 bases agree with TRBD1. Losses at the gene ends were 5 bases for V and 1 base for J; bases not matched to a gene: 7. Germline V gene sequence: CDR1 SGHTA, CDR2 FQGNSA. This CDR3 spans 15 amino acids. This CDR3 reads CASSPGGVRNTEAFF. The CDR3 DNA sequence: TGTGCCAGCAGCCCAGGGGGGGTCAGGAACACTGAAGCTTTCTTT.

The genes are TRBV5-5 and TRBJ2-2; D possibly corresponds to TRBD1 (6 bases). With 4 bases removed from V and 4 bases from J, the gap between germline ends came to 14 bases. CDR1 is SGHKS and CDR2 is YYEKEE in the germline V gene (reference sequence). The CDR3 contains 15 residues. CDR3 region: CASSQQTGGTGELFF. In DNA, the CDR3 is TGTGCCAGCAGCCAACAGACAGGAGGCACCGGGGAGCTGTTTTTT. The variable domain in full, completed from reference TRBV5-5 and TRBJ2-2, reads DAGVTQSPTHLIKTRGQQVTLRCSPISGHKSVSWYQQVLGQGPQFIFQYYEKEERGRGNFPDRFSARQFPNYSSELNVNALLLGDSALYLCASSQQTGGTGELFFGEGSRLTVL.

V is TRBV5-4 and J is TRBJ2-2; D is perhaps TRBD1 (6 bases). V was pared by 4 bases and J by 5 bases, with 15 bases between. Germline V gene sequence: CDR1 SGHNT, CDR2 YYREEE (reference sequence). The CDR3 is made up of 15 amino acids. The CDR3: CASSPRTVRTGELFF. The CDR3 nucleotides read TGTGCCAGCAGCCCAAGGACAGTAAGGACCGGGGAGCTGTTTTTT.

The chain couples TRBV9 to TRBJ2-3; a weak D match, TRBD2 (6 bases). The V end lost 0 bases, the J end lost 3 bases, and 14 bases lay between the germline ends. The germline V gene has CDR1 SGDLS and CDR2 YYNGEE. This CDR3 region has 16 residues. Here the CDR3 DNA reads TGTGCCAGCAGCGTAGCGGCGGGGCCGGGGACAGATACGCAGTATTTT. This sequence encodes CASSVAAGPGTDTQYF.

The rearrangement joins TRBV7-2 to TRBJ2-2; D tentatively fits TRBD1 or TRBD2 (7 bases each). The V gene lost 5 bases and the J gene lost 4 bases, with 14 bases spanning the gap. CDR1 and CDR2 (germline): SGHTA, FQGNSA. The CDR3 contains 15 residues. The CDR3 DNA is TGTGCCAGCAGCCCCCAGGGGGGGACCACCGGGGAGCTGTTTTTT. Its protein is CASSPQGGTTGELFF.

The chain employs TRBV9 and TRBJ2-3; perhaps D is TRBD1 or TRBD2 (5 bases each). Germline V gene lookup returns CDR1 SGDLS and CDR2 YYNGEE. This CDR3 spans 13 amino acids. V was pared by 4 bases and J by 6 bases, with 12 bases between. The CDR3 bases are TGTGCCAGCAGCCGGGACGTTGGGGATACGCAGTATTTT. It translates to CASSRDVGDTQYF. Based on the CDR3 plus reference TRBV9 and TRBJ2-3, the full variable domain is DSGVTQTPKHLITATGQRVTLRCSPRSGDLSVYWYQQSLDQGLQFLIQYYNGEERAKGNILERFSAQQFPDLHSELNLSSLELGDSALYFCASSRDVGDTQYFGPGTRLTVL.

The chain combines TRBV4-3 with TRBJ1-2; D not certain. The germline V gene encodes CDR1 LGHNA and CDR2 YSLEER. The CDR3 spans 15 residues. V was trimmed by 0 bases and J by 1 base, leaving 9 bases between them. The CDR3 loop reads CASSQERALNYGYTF. The CDR3 DNA is TGCGCCAGCAGCCAAGAAAGGGCCCTTAACTATGGCTACACCTTC.

The V gene is TRBV7-8, the J gene TRBJ2-5; TRBD1 agrees at 8 bases. The trim removed 5 bases at V and 1 base at J, leaving 3 bases unmatched. Looked up from germline, CDR1 is SGHVS and CDR2 is FQNEAQ. This CDR3 comprises 14 residues. DNA of the CDR3: TGTGCCAGCAGCGTAGGACAGGGCCAAGAGACCCAGTACTTC. Translating it yields CASSVGQGQETQYF. The full variable domain, rest sourced from reference TRBV7-8 and TRBJ2-5, is GAGVSQSPRYKVAKRGQDVALRCDPISGHVSLFWYQQALGQGPEFLTYFQNEAQLDKSGLPSDRFFAERPEGSVSTLKIQRTQQEDSAVYLCASSVGQGQETQYFGPGTRLLVL.

V and J are TRBV18 and TRBJ2-2; D not certain. The CDR3 length is 13 residues. CDR1 and CDR2 (germline): KGHSH, LQKENI. V was cut by 2 bases and J by 6 bases, with 7 bases left in between. This CDR3 is CASSPAAAGELFF. Written as DNA, the CDR3 is TGTGCCAGCTCACCAGCGGCAGCCGGGGAGCTGTTTTTT.

The table lists this clone with a count of one. This chain uses TRBV7-9 with TRBJ2-5; possible D gene TRBD1, 5 bases. The CDR3 is 13 residues long. Germline loops: CDR1 SEHNR, CDR2 FQNEAQ (reference sequence). V was cut by 5 bases and J by 5 bases, with 12 bases left in between. CDR3: CASSGRQWETQYF. DNA of the CDR3: TGTGCCAGCAGCGGCCGACAGTGGGAGACCCAGTACTTC. Full variable domain (missing parts from reference TRBV7-9 and TRBJ2-5): DTGVSQNPRHKITKRGQNVTFRCDPISEHNRLYWYRQTLGQGPEFLTYFQNEAQLEKSRLLSDRFSAERPKGSFSTLEIQRTEQGDSAMYLCASSGRQWETQYFGPGTRLLVL.

V and J are TRBV18 and TRBJ2-6; D is perhaps TRBD1 (5 bases). CDR3 length equals 16 residues. Looked up from germline, CDR1 is KGHSH and CDR2 is LQKENI. V gave up 4 bases and J gave up 2 bases, with 12 bases separating them. Written as DNA, the CDR3 is TGTGCCAGCTCACAAACGACAGCCGCTGGGGCCAACGTCCTGACTTTC. This gives the protein CASSQTTAAGANVLTF. Using reference TRBV18 and TRBJ2-6 for the parts outside the CDR3, the full variable domain is NAGVMQNPRHLVRRRGQEARLRCSPMKGHSHVYWYRQLPEEGLKFMVYLQKENIIDESGMPKERFSAEFPKEGPSILRIQQVVRGDSAAYFCASSQTTAAGANVLTFGAGSRLTVL.

The chain recombines TRBV19 with TRBJ2-3; D uncertain. Between the trimmed V and J ends, which lost 5 bases and 3 bases, there was a span of 9 bases. The CDR3 totals 13 residues. Germline CDR1 LNHDA, CDR2 SQIVND (reference sequence). CDR3 loop: CASSFWATDTQYF. CDR3 bases: TGTGCCAGTAGTTTCTGGGCAACAGATACGCAGTATTTT.

The rearrangement joins TRBV2 to TRBJ1-2, with D hard to call. This CDR3 contains 14 residues. The V gene's germline CDR1 is SNHLY and CDR2 FYNNEI. V gave up 2 bases and J gave up 6 bases, with 13 bases separating them. CDR3 amino acids: CASSETFGRDGYTF. DNA for the CDR3: TGTGCCAGCAGTGAAACGTTCGGGCGTGATGGCTACACCTTC.

This clone has more than one count but fewer than ten. This chain connects TRBV5-1 to TRBJ2-3; D may be TRBD1 (5 bases). The CDR3 totals 16 residues. The germline gives CDR1 SGHRS, CDR2 YFSETQ. Trimming removed 3 bases at V and 0 bases at J, with 14 bases between. The CDR3 spells CASSYQGIASTDTQYF. CDR3 DNA sequence: TGCGCCAGCAGCTACCAGGGAATCGCTAGCACAGATACGCAGTATTTT.

The gene calls are TRBV6-6 and TRBJ2-7, with TRBD1 as a possible D gene (7 bases). With 10 bases removed from V and 6 bases from J, the gap between germline ends came to 19 bases. Germline CDR1 is MNHNY and CDR2 is SVGAGI (reference sequence). The CDR3 loop spans 13 amino acids. CDR3 amino acids: CATSQGGGTEQYF. CDR3 nucleotide sequence: TGTGCCACCTCCCAAGGGGGCGGGACCGAGCAGTACTTC.

The chain carries TRBV6-6 and TRBJ2-1; D remains unclear. Trimming cost V 0 bases and J 2 bases, with 8 bases left between them. Germline V lookup: CDR1 MNHNY, CDR2 SVGAGI (reference sequence). This CDR3 comprises 15 residues. The CDR3 reads CASSYSPEAYNEQFF. The CDR3 coding sequence is TGTGCCAGCAGTTACTCACCAGAAGCCTACAATGAGCAGTTCTTC.

The DNA of the CDR3 is TGTGCCAGCAAGATCAGGGGTATCTTCACCGGGGAGCTGTTTTTT. Translation gives CASKIRGIFTGELFF. This chain links TRBV6-5 with TRBJ2-2; D is possibly TRBD1 (6 bases). Trimming took off 7 bases at V and 4 bases at J, with 16 bases between the two ends. The CDR3 spans 15 residues. Germline CDR1 reads MNHEY; CDR2 reads SVGAGI.

This clone was seen only once. The chain couples TRBV7-2 to TRBJ2-2; D ambiguous. From germline, CDR1 is SGHTA and CDR2 FQGNSA. The CDR3 runs 14 residues. V shed 2 bases and J shed 7 bases, with 11 bases lying between them. The CDR3 sequence: CASSLRRHGGELFF. The CDR3 nucleotides are TGTGCCAGCAGCTTAAGACGGCACGGCGGGGAGCTGTTTTTT.

This clone has a handful of counts. The chain carries TRBV7-9 and TRBJ2-5; D is unclear. CDR1 is SEHNR, CDR2 FQNEAQ, per germline (reference sequence). V was pared by 3 bases and J by 2 bases, with 7 bases between. This CDR3 has 13 amino acids. CDR3 coding DNA: TGTGCCAGCAGCTTCTTCGGTCAAGAGACCCAGTACTTC. As protein: CASSFFGQETQYF.